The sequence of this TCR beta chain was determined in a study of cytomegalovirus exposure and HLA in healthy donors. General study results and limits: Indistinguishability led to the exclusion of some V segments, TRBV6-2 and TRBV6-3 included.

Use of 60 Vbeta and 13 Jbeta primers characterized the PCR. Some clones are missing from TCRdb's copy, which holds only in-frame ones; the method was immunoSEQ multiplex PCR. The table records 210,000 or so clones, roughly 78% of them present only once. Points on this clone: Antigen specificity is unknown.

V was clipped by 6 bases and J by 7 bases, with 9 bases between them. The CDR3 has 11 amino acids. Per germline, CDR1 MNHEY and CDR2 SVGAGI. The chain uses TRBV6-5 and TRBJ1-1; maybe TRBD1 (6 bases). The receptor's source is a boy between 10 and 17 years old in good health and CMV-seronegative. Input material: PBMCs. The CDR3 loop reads CASRRTVEAFF. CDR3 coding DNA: TGTGCCAGCAGACGGACAGTTGAAGCTTTCTTT.